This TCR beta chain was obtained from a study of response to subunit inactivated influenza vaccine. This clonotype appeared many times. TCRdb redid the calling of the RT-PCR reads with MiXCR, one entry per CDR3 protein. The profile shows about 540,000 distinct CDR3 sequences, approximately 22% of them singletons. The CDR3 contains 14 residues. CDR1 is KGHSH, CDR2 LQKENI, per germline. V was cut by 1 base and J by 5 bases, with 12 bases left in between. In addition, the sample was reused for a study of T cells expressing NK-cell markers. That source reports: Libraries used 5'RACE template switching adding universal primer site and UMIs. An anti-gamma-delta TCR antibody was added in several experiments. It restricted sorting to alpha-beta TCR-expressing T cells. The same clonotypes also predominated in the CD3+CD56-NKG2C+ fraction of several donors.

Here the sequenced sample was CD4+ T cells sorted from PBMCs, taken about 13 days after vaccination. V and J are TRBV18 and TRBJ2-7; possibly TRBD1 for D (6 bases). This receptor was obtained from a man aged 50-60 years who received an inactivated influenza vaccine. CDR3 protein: CASSPRVQGNEQYF. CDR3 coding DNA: TGTGCCAGCTCACCACGGGTACAGGGAAACGAGCAGTACTTC.